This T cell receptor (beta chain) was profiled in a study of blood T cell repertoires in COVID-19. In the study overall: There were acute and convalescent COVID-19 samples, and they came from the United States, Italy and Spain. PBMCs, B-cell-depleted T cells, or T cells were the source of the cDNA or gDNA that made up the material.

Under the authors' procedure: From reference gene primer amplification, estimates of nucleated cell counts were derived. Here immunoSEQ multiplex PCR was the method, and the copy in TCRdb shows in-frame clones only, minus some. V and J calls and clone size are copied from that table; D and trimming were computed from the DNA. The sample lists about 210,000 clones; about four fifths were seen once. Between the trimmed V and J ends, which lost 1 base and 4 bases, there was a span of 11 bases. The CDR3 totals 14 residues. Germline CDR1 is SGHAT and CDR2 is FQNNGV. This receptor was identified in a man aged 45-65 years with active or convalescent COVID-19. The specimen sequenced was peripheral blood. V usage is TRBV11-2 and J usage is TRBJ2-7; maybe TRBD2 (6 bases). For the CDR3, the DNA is TGTGCCAGCAGCTTAGGGAGGGGCCCATACGAGCAGTACTTC. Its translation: CASSLGRGPYEQYF.